This is a list of T cell receptor beta chains from one sample in a study of T cell repertoires in cytomegalovirus infection. These receptors' targets are unknown. In TCRdb, the reads were re-called with MiXCR into one record per CDR3 protein. The repertoire holds 830,000 or so distinct CDR3 sequences, over 25% seen once, with about an eighth in the top ten. Sequencing used cultured CD8+ T cells from PBMCs, obtained from culture after CMV antigen stimulation. These receptors were taken from a human donor in good health (CMV status not recorded). Some clones in this sample may be carry-over from other donors' samples. Both conserved end residues are part of each CDR3. Each record gives: clone size, D gene, J gene, V gene, CDR3 DNA, CDR3 protein. A D gene is named only where the DNA matches it firmly. Clone size is given for some rows only: seen once, a few or many times, or a class if the clone is expanded.

clone_size: few
d_call: -
j_call: TRBJ2-7
v_call: TRBV5-8
cdr3_nt: TGTGCCAGCAGCTCGTCGACAGAAATCTCCTACGAGCAGTACTTC
cdr3_aa: CASSSSTEISYEQYF

clone_size: few
d_call: TRBD2
j_call: TRBJ2-1
v_call: TRBV7-2
cdr3_nt: TGTGCCAGCAGCTTCTCTAGCGGGGGGGCTGAGCAGTTCTTC
cdr3_aa: CASSFSSGGAEQFF

clone_size: -
d_call: TRBD1
j_call: TRBJ1-5
v_call: TRBV7-7
cdr3_nt: TGTGCTAGCAGCTTAAAATCGAAGGACAGGGTTCGCAATCAGCCCCAGCATTTT
cdr3_aa: CASSLKSKDRVRNQPQHF

clone_size: few
d_call: -
j_call: TRBJ1-2
v_call: TRBV7-9
cdr3_nt: TGTGCCAGCAGCCATCGTCGGGGTGTACTCTATGGCTACACCTTC
cdr3_aa: CASSHRRGVLYGYTF

clone_size: -
d_call: -
j_call: TRBJ1-5
v_call: TRBV7-6
cdr3_nt: TGTGCCAACAGCATCGATTATAGCAATCAGCCCCAGCATTTT
cdr3_aa: CANSIDYSNQPQHF

clone_size: -
d_call: TRBD1
j_call: TRBJ1-4
v_call: TRBV7-9
cdr3_nt: TGTGCCAGCAGTCCCCCCCGGGACAGCCCTGAAAAACTGTTTTTT
cdr3_aa: CASSPPRDSPEKLFF

clone_size: few
d_call: -
j_call: TRBJ2-1
v_call: TRBV29-1
cdr3_nt: TGCAGCGTTGAACATCCCGATAGCTCCTACAATGAGCAGTTCTTC
cdr3_aa: CSVEHPDSSYNEQFF

clone_size: -
d_call: -
j_call: TRBJ2-1
v_call: TRBV5-6
cdr3_nt: TGTGCCAGCAGCTTAGGGTGGGCCTCCTACAATGAGCAGTTCTTC
cdr3_aa: CASSLGWASYNEQFF

clone_size: few
d_call: -
j_call: TRBJ2-3
v_call: TRBV12-3/TRBV12-4
cdr3_nt: TGTGCCAGCAGTTGGGAACCCCGACCCATGCATAAAAACACAGATACGCAGTATTTT
cdr3_aa: CASSWEPRPMHKNTDTQYF

clone_size: -
d_call: -
j_call: TRBJ2-3
v_call: TRBV3-1
cdr3_nt: TGTGCCAGCAGCCAGCCCGGCGGCCTCACAGATACGCAGTATTTT
cdr3_aa: CASSQPGGLTDTQYF

clone_size: -
d_call: TRBD1
j_call: TRBJ2-7
v_call: TRBV2
cdr3_nt: TGTGCCAGCAGTGAATTTCGGGACAGCTCCTACGAGCAGTACTTC
cdr3_aa: CASSEFRDSSYEQYF

clone_size: many
d_call: -
j_call: TRBJ1-4
v_call: TRBV7-8
cdr3_nt: TGTGCCAGCAGCTTGCTGAGTGGTGCGACTAATGAAAAACTGTTTTTT
cdr3_aa: CASSLLSGATNEKLFF

clone_size: -
d_call: -
j_call: TRBJ1-4
v_call: TRBV12-5
cdr3_nt: TGTGCTAGTGGTGGTCGGGAAAAACTGTTTTTT
cdr3_aa: CASGGREKLFF

clone_size: many
d_call: -
j_call: TRBJ2-1
v_call: TRBV7-2
cdr3_nt: TGTGCCAGCAGCTTATACGCCGTGGGTGAGCAGTTCTTC
cdr3_aa: CASSLYAVGEQFF

clone_size: -
d_call: TRBD2
j_call: TRBJ2-1
v_call: TRBV7-8
cdr3_nt: TGTGCCAGCAGCACGCAGTATCTAGCGGGGGCAAATGAGCAGTTCTTC
cdr3_aa: CASSTQYLAGANEQFF

clone_size: -
d_call: -
j_call: TRBJ2-1
v_call: TRBV7-6
cdr3_nt: TGTGCCAGCAGCTTGGCGACAGTGGGGGGTTACAATGAGCAGTTCTTC
cdr3_aa: CASSLATVGGYNEQFF

clone_size: -
d_call: -
j_call: TRBJ2-1
v_call: TRBV7-9
cdr3_nt: TGTGCCAGCAGCTCCCCCGAAAGGGGATTCAATGAGCAGTTCTTC
cdr3_aa: CASSSPERGFNEQFF

clone_size: -
d_call: -
j_call: TRBJ2-5
v_call: TRBV7-9
cdr3_nt: TGTGCCAGCAGCTTAGCGTTGGACACCGGAGGGAGCTTC
cdr3_aa: CASSLALDTGGSF

clone_size: few
d_call: TRBD1
j_call: TRBJ1-4
v_call: TRBV12-3/TRBV12-4
cdr3_nt: TGTGCCAGCAGGTGGGACAGTGAAAAACTGTTTTTT
cdr3_aa: CASRWDSEKLFF

clone_size: -
d_call: TRBD2
j_call: TRBJ2-1
v_call: TRBV5-4
cdr3_nt: TGTGCCAGCAGCTGGGGTAGCGGGGAGGGGATTGAGCAGTTCTTC
cdr3_aa: CASSWGSGEGIEQFF

clone_size: -
d_call: TRBD2
j_call: TRBJ2-1
v_call: TRBV6-2/TRBV6-3
cdr3_nt: TGTGCCAGCACCCCATGGGGACTAGCATCAAATGAGCAGTTCTTC
cdr3_aa: CASTPWGLASNEQFF

clone_size: few
d_call: -
j_call: TRBJ1-1
v_call: TRBV7-9
cdr3_nt: TGTGCCAGCAGCTTAGTCATTCGCCGGGTGGGCACTGAAGCTTTCTTT
cdr3_aa: CASSLVIRRVGTEAFF

clone_size: few
d_call: -
j_call: TRBJ2-3
v_call: TRBV2
cdr3_nt: TGTGCCAGCGAGAAACCAGGGATTACCACAGATACGCAGTATTTT
cdr3_aa: CASEKPGITTDTQYF

clone_size: few
d_call: -
j_call: TRBJ1-2
v_call: TRBV27
cdr3_nt: TGTGCCAGCAGTTTGGGCACGCTGAACTATGGCTACACCTTC
cdr3_aa: CASSLGTLNYGYTF

clone_size: -
d_call: -
j_call: TRBJ1-1
v_call: TRBV4-1
cdr3_nt: TGCGCCAGCAGCCACCGCGACACCAGGGACACTGAAGCTTTCTTT
cdr3_aa: CASSHRDTRDTEAFF

clone_size: -
d_call: -
j_call: TRBJ1-5
v_call: TRBV20-1
cdr3_nt: TGCAGTGCTAGAGATGGTAGGTTAGTGTGGGACAATCAGCCCCAGCATTTT
cdr3_aa: CSARDGRLVWDNQPQHF

clone_size: -
d_call: -
j_call: TRBJ1-6
v_call: TRBV12-3/TRBV12-4
cdr3_nt: TGTGCCAGCAAGATAGTTAATTCACCCCTCCACTTT
cdr3_aa: CASKIVNSPLHF

clone_size: -
d_call: TRBD1
j_call: TRBJ2-3
v_call: TRBV6-1
cdr3_nt: TGTGCCAGCAGTAACAGGGGTCGGACGAGCACAGATACGCAGTATTTT
cdr3_aa: CASSNRGRTSTDTQYF

clone_size: -
d_call: -
j_call: TRBJ2-1
v_call: TRBV7-9
cdr3_nt: TGTGCCAGCATAGCCCTCAGGGTTTACAATGAGCAGTTCTTC
cdr3_aa: CASIALRVYNEQFF

clone_size: -
d_call: -
j_call: TRBJ2-3
v_call: TRBV5-4
cdr3_nt: TGTGCCAGCACCTTTGCGGGGCTACTCACAGATACGCAGTATTTT
cdr3_aa: CASTFAGLLTDTQYF

clone_size: -
d_call: TRBD1
j_call: TRBJ2-4
v_call: TRBV18
cdr3_nt: TGTGCCAGCTCACTCCCGGGACAGCAAAGACTAGCCAAAAACATTCAGTACTTC
cdr3_aa: CASSLPGQQRLAKNIQYF

clone_size: few
d_call: -
j_call: TRBJ1-3
v_call: TRBV5-1
cdr3_nt: TGCGCCAGCACAGGGGATGAACGGGGAAACACCATATATTTT
cdr3_aa: CASTGDERGNTIYF

clone_size: -
d_call: TRBD1
j_call: TRBJ2-1
v_call: TRBV6-1
cdr3_nt: TGTGCCAGCAGTGTGGGACAGGGTCCGGGTGAGCAGTTCTTC
cdr3_aa: CASSVGQGPGEQFF

clone_size: -
d_call: -
j_call: TRBJ1-2
v_call: TRBV6-5
cdr3_nt: TGTGCCAGCAGTTACTCAGAGGGAACCTATGGCTACACCTTC
cdr3_aa: CASSYSEGTYGYTF

clone_size: -
d_call: TRBD2
j_call: TRBJ2-1
v_call: TRBV6-2/TRBV6-3
cdr3_nt: TGTGCCACCAGAGGGGAGGGAGACTACAATGAGCAGTTCTTC
cdr3_aa: CATRGEGDYNEQFF

clone_size: few
d_call: -
j_call: TRBJ2-3
v_call: TRBV6-5
cdr3_nt: TGTGCCAGCAGCCTCTCCGGGGGTTCGGGAGATACGCAGTATTTT
cdr3_aa: CASSLSGGSGDTQYF

clone_size: -
d_call: -
j_call: TRBJ1-1
v_call: TRBV7-9
cdr3_nt: TGTGCCAGCAGCTCTACAGCGACGGGGAACACTGAAGCTTTCTTT
cdr3_aa: CASSSTATGNTEAFF

clone_size: -
d_call: -
j_call: TRBJ2-1
v_call: TRBV6-5
cdr3_nt: TGTGCCAGCAGTTACTCGAGTGTTAGCTCCTACAATGAGCAGTTCTTC
cdr3_aa: CASSYSSVSSYNEQFF

clone_size: many
d_call: TRBD2
j_call: TRBJ2-1
v_call: TRBV11-3
cdr3_nt: TGTGCCAGCAGCTTAAGTAGCGGGGGGGCCGGTGAGCAGTTCTTC
cdr3_aa: CASSLSSGGAGEQFF